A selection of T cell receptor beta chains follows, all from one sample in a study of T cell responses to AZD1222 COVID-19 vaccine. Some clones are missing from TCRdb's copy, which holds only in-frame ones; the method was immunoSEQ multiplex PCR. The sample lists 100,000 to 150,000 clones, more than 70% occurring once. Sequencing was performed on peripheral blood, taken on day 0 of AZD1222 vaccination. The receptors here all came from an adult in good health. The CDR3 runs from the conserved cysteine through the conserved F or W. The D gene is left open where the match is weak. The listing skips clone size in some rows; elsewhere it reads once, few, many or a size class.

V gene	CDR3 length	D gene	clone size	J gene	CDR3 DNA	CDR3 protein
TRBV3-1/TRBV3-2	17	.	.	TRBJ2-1	TGTGCCAGCAGCCAAGATCGCGCCGGGGAAAGATACAATGAGCAGTTCTTC	CASSQDRAGERYNEQFF
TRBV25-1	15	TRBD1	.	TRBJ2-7	TGTGCCAGCAGCCTCAGCGGGACAGGGGGCTACGAGCAGTACTTC	CASSLSGTGGYEQYF
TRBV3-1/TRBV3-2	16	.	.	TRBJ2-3	TGTGCCAGCAGTGCGGGATATCCCCGGGCGACAGATACGCAGTATTTT	CASSAGYPRATDTQYF
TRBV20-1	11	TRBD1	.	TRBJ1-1	TGCAGTGCATCGGACAGGGCTGAAGCTTTCTTT	CSASDRAEAFF
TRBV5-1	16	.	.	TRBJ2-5	TGCGCCAGCAGTACAACCCCCGGGACGACACAAGAGACCCAGTACTTC	CASSTTPGTTQETQYF
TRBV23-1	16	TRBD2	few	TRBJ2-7	TGCGCCAGCAGTCCCGGGAGGGACCCGGAAGACTACGAGCAGTACTTC	CASSPGRDPEDYEQYF
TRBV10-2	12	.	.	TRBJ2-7	TGCGCCAGCAGTGACCGCAATTACGAGCAGTACTTC	CASSDRNYEQYF
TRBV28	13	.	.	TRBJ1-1	TGTGCCAGCCTGGTAGGGGGTAACACTGAAGCTTTCTTT	CASLVGGNTEAFF
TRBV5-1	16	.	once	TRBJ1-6	TGCGCCAGCAGCTTTGTAAAATCAGGGGAGGATTCACCCCTCCACTTT	CASSFVKSGEDSPLHF
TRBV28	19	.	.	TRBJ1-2	TGTGCCAGCAGTGGCTGGAGCGGCAGCACCGGGTCCGAGGCGGGAGGCTACACCTTC	CASSGWSGSTGSEAGGYTF
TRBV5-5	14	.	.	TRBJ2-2	TGTGCCAGCAGCCTTGGCGAAAGGACCGGGGAGCTGTTTTTT	CASSLGERTGELFF
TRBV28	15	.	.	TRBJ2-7	TGTGCCAGCAGTGGGGCGGAGGTCCTGAACTACGAGCAGTACTTC	CASSGAEVLNYEQYF
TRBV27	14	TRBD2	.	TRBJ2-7	TGTGCCAGCAGTCGGACTAGCCATCCGGGGGAGCAGTACTTC	CASSRTSHPGEQYF
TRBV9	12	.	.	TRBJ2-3	TGTGCCAGCACCCCGAACTCAGATACGCAGTATTTT	CASTPNSDTQYF
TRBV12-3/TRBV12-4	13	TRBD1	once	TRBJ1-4	TGTGCCAGCAGTACCAGACAGGGGGGGAAACTGTTTTTT	CASSTRQGGKLFF
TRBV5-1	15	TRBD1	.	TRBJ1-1	TGCGCCAGCAGCTTGGAAGGGTCCGGGACAGGGAAAGCTTTCTTT	CASSLEGSGTGKAFF